Here is one TCR beta chain with its context. CDR1 KGHSH and CDR2 LQKENI come from the germline V gene. V was pared by 3 bases and J by 5 bases, with 14 bases between. CDR3 length: 14 amino acids. This sample is part of a study of blood T cell repertoires in COVID-19. Study-wide background: The United States, Italy and Spain supplied acute and convalescent COVID-19 samples. T cells, B-cell-depleted T cells, or PBMCs supplied cDNA or gDNA.

In the original workflow: Nucleated cell number was recorded as an estimate derived from reference gene primer amplification. Sequencing used immunoSEQ multiplex PCR; TCRdb keeps in-frame clones, though not all of them. The V and J calls and clone size were taken over from that table, and D and trimming were inferred from the DNA. Of about 330,000 clones in the sample, roughly 90% were seen once. This TCR was sampled from a woman between 45 and 65 years old with active or convalescent COVID-19. The rearrangement uses TRBV18 and TRBJ2-7; D might be TRBD1 (6 bases). The sequenced sample was peripheral blood. The CDR3 is CASSPGLAGDEQYF. Here the CDR3 DNA reads TGTGCCAGCTCACCCGGGCTAGCAGGGGACGAGCAGTACTTC.